This passage covers 21 T cell receptor beta chains from one sample sequenced in a study of T-cell memory formation after mild COVID-19. In TCRdb, the 5' RACE reads were re-called with MiXCR into one record per CDR3 protein. The sample has fewer than 300,000 distinct CDR3 sequences; around 17% are singletons. Material: PBMCs or a T cell subset sorted from them (not recorded which). These receptors were collected from a man aged 18 to 35 who had mild COVID-19 (a few samples of this study predate the infection). Cell type and time point are not known.

The rearrangement links TRBV6-1 to TRBJ1-6, with D possibly matching TRBD1 (5 bases). Trimming left V 7 bases short and J 6 bases short, with 13 bases between. Germline CDR1 is MNHNS and CDR2 is SASEGT. The CDR3 has 14 amino acids. The CDR3 region has the DNA TGTGCCAGCATCTCGGGGGTCACTAATTCACCCCTCCACTTT. Amino acid sequence: CASISGVTNSPLHF.

The sample holds many counts of this clonotype. The J gene is TRBJ2-3, the V gene TRBV24-1, with unresolved D. CDR1 and CDR2 from the germline V gene are KGHDR and SFDVKD. The CDR3 is 12 residues long. V was pared by 1 base and J by 5 bases, with 3 bases between. The CDR3 DNA sequence: TGTGCCACCAGTGATTTAGGAGATACGCAGTATTTT. It is translated as CATSDLGDTQYF.

The sample holds a few counts of this clonotype. This rearrangement joins TRBV24-1 to TRBJ1-2; perhaps TRBD1 as D (5 bases). The CDR3 has 15 amino acids. V was shortened by 3 bases and J by 1 base, with 11 bases between the two germline ends. Looked up from germline, CDR1 is KGHDR and CDR2 is SFDVKD. DNA for the CDR3: TGTGCCACCAGTGATCGGGGACGGAATAACTATGGCTACACCTTC. Translating it yields CATSDRGRNNYGYTF.

There are many counts of this clonotype. The chain employs TRBV7-2 and TRBJ2-7; TRBD1 matches at 7 bases. With V trimmed by 3 bases and J by 2 bases, 1 base remained unmatched. CDR3 size: 13 residues. Germline CDR1 and CDR2: SGHTA and FQGNSA. CDR3 sequence (DNA): TGTGCCAGCAGCTTCGACAGGGCCTACGAGCAGTACGTC. Its protein is CASSFDRAYEQYV.

The rearrangement uses TRBV3-1 and TRBJ2-1, with a tentative D call TRBD2 (5 bases). From germline, CDR1 is LGHDT and CDR2 YNNKEL (reference sequence). The V and J ends lost 1 base and 4 bases respectively, with 11 bases between them. CDR3 length: 15 amino acids. In DNA form, the CDR3 reads TGTGCCAGCAGCCAAGCTGAGAGGGCGTACAATGAGCAGTTCTTC. Translating it yields CASSQAERAYNEQFF.

Only a few counts were recorded for this clonotype. This chain joins TRBV27 and TRBJ1-2; the match to TRBD1 covers 10 bases. V lost 6 bases, J lost 7 bases, and 5 bases stayed unmatched. This CDR3 spans 13 amino acids. The germline V gene encodes CDR1 MNHEY and CDR2 SMNVEV (reference sequence). CDR3 sequence: CASRTTGGLGYTF. The CDR3 DNA reads as TGTGCCAGCAGGACGACAGGGGGCCTTGGCTACACCTTC.

The CDR3 region has the DNA TGCGCCAGCAGCCCGGAGGGCGGCAATCAGCCCCAGCATTTT. Residues: CASSPEGGNQPQHF. The chain combines TRBV5-1 with TRBJ1-5; D not certain. Trimming shortened V by 4 bases and J by 2 bases, and 10 bases separated the two germline ends. This CDR3 has 14 residues. Germline CDR1 SGHRS, CDR2 YFSETQ.

DNA for the CDR3: TGTGCCAGCAGTCCCCTGAACAGGGTAGGAAACACCATATATTTT. It yields the protein CASSPLNRVGNTIYF. The chain uses TRBV27 and TRBJ1-3; possibly TRBD1 for D (6 bases). The germline V gene encodes CDR1 MNHEY and CDR2 SMNVEV (reference sequence). The ends were cut back, 5 bases at V and 4 bases at J, with 15 bases in the middle. This CDR3 comprises 15 residues.

The chain links TRBV29-1 to TRBJ2-1; 7 positions agree with TRBD2. V lost 7 bases to trimming and J lost 2 bases; unmatched junction nucleotides: 5. Germline CDR1 is SQVTM and CDR2 is ANQGSEA. The CDR3 contains 13 residues. The CDR3 loop is CSGLADAYNEQFF. CDR3 DNA: TGCAGCGGTCTAGCGGACGCCTACAATGAGCAGTTCTTC.

As DNA, the CDR3 is TGCGCCAGCAGCCAAAAGGAGTTGTGGAACACTGAAGCTTTCTTT. Residues: CASSQKELWNTEAFF. J is TRBJ1-1 and V is TRBV4-1; D is unresolved. Germline V gene sequence: CDR1 MGHRA, CDR2 YSYEKL. V lost 2 bases and J lost 1, with 11 bases in between. The CDR3 length is 15 residues.

The chain recombines TRBV7-9 with TRBJ1-6; no definite D call. With 4 bases removed from V and 8 bases from J, the gap between germline ends came to 15 bases. The CDR3 is 15 amino acids. Germline loops: CDR1 SEHNR, CDR2 FQNEAQ (reference sequence). This CDR3 reads CASSSPGGSYSPLHF. In DNA form, the CDR3 reads TGTGCCAGCAGCTCCCCGGGAGGGAGCTATTCACCCCTCCACTTT.

This clonotype has more than one count but fewer than ten. The gene calls are TRBV27 and TRBJ2-3; D gene unclear. In germline, CDR1 is MNHEY, CDR2 SMNVEV (reference sequence). The ends were cut back, 2 bases at V and 4 bases at J, with 10 bases in the middle. The CDR3 runs to 14 residues. The CDR3 coding sequence is TGTGCCAGCAGTTTACTGGTGTCTCCAGATACGCAGTATTTT. The encoded protein is CASSLLVSPDTQYF.

The chain recombines TRBV7-2 with TRBJ2-2; TRBD1 aligns across 9 bases. J lost 4 bases, V lost 5 bases, and 11 bases had no gene match. CDR3 length: 17 amino acids. Germline CDR1 and CDR2: SGHTA and FQGNSA. The CDR3 loop reads CASSPGGGQGSTGELFF. CDR3 coding DNA: TGTGCCAGCAGCCCAGGGGGGGGACAGGGCAGCACCGGGGAGCTGTTTTTT.

The chain joins TRBV27 to TRBJ1-6; tentative D call: TRBD1 (5 bases). The V gene lost 3 bases and the J gene lost 9 bases, with 6 bases spanning the gap. Germline V gene data show CDR1 as MNHEY and CDR2 as SMNVEV (reference sequence). This CDR3 is 12 amino acids long. CDR3 sequence: CASSFDSSPLHF. CDR3 nucleotide sequence: TGTGCCAGCAGTTTCGACAGTTCACCCCTCCACTTT.

There are many counts of this clonotype. This rearrangement joins TRBV7-2 to TRBJ1-4; D is perhaps TRBD1 (5 bases). CDR1 and CDR2 from the germline V gene are SGHTA and FQGNSA. The length of the CDR3 is 15 residues. Between the trimmed V and J ends, which lost 3 bases and 7 bases, there was a span of 15 bases. The CDR3 DNA is TGTGCCAGCAGCTTGGATGGCCACCAGGGTGAAAAACTGTTTTTT. This translates into CASSLDGHQGEKLFF.

This clonotype was seen more than once but under ten times. V gene TRBV4-3 combines with J gene TRBJ2-1; 10 bases align to TRBD2. This CDR3 has 15 residues. Germline CDR1 is LGHNA and CDR2 is YSLEER. The J segment lost 6 bases and the V segment lost 2 bases, leaving 4 bases of the junction unmatched. CDR3 region: CASSQPSGGANEQFF. CDR3 nucleotide sequence: TGCGCCAGCAGCCAACCCAGCGGGGGGGCCAATGAGCAGTTCTTC.

This clonotype was seen more than once but under ten times. The V and J genes are TRBV7-9 and TRBJ1-6; no clear D gene. CDR1 and CDR2 from the germline V gene are SEHNR and FQNEAQ (reference sequence). This CDR3 is built from 13 residues. Trimming shortened V by 5 bases and J by 8 bases, and 10 bases separated the two germline ends. For the CDR3, the DNA is TGTGCCAGCAGCCCACCCGGTCATTCACCCCTCCACTTT. It translates to CASSPPGHSPLHF.

This chain joins TRBV10-1 and TRBJ1-2; D is uncertain. The germline V gene encodes CDR1 WNHNN and CDR2 SYGVQD (reference sequence). CDR3 length equals 13 residues. Trimming removed 3 bases from V and 2 bases from J, with 7 bases in between. The DNA for the CDR3 is TGCGCCAGCAGTGAACATACGAACTATGGCTACACCTTC. Amino acids: CASSEHTNYGYTF.

This clonotype appeared a few times. The gene calls are TRBV4-1 and TRBJ2-7, with 9 bases aligning to TRBD1. Unmatched junction bases numbered 8, after V lost 0 bases and J lost 5 bases. CDR1 and CDR2 from the germline V gene are MGHRA and YSYEKL. This CDR3 contains 16 residues. CDR3 region: CASSQEWTGARHEQYF. The DNA for the CDR3 is TGCGCCAGCAGCCAAGAGTGGACAGGGGCGCGCCACGAGCAGTACTTC.

This clonotype was detected ten times or more. The chain recombines TRBV7-9 with TRBJ2-5, with a weak D call TRBD1 (6 bases). The V and J ends lost 5 bases and 2 bases respectively, with 9 bases between them. The CDR3 covers 13 residues. The germline V gene has CDR1 SEHNR and CDR2 FQNEAQ (reference sequence). The CDR3 reads CASSPTGQETQYF. CDR3 sequence (DNA): TGTGCCAGCAGCCCGACAGGTCAAGAGACCCAGTACTTC.

The rearrangement links TRBV29-1 to TRBJ2-2, with D tentatively TRBD1 (5 bases). This CDR3 comprises 14 residues. The germline CDR1 and CDR2 sequences are SQVTM and ANQGSEA. Between the trimmed V and J ends, which lost 1 base and 4 bases, there was a span of 10 bases. CDR3 in DNA: TGCAGCGTTGAAGGGCCAGGGCGCACCGGGGAGCTGTTTTTT. Amino acids: CSVEGPGRTGELFF.